The text below deals with one T cell receptor beta chain. This sample was taken from a study of shared clonotypes between healthy human individuals. The CDR3 spans 16 residues. The V and J ends lost 5 bases and 2 bases, in that order; junction bases with no gene match: 12. CDR1 SGHTA and CDR2 FQGNSA come from the germline V gene. Only in-frame clones appear in the TCRdb table, and some are missing; sequencing was by immunoSEQ multiplex PCR. Among 2.3 million or so clones listed, about 92% were seen once. This clonotype was obtained from a young man in good health. Some clones in this sample may be carry-over from other donors' samples. The chain has TRBV7-2 and TRBJ2-7, with 7 bases lining up with TRBD2. The source material was naive CD4+ T cells from PBMCs. Subset in this sample: CD45RA+ positively selected. The CDR3 protein is CASSPSLAVKTYEQYF. CDR3 nucleotide sequence: TGTGCCAGCAGCCCCAGCCTAGCGGTTAAAACCTACGAGCAGTACTTC.